The 5 T cell receptor beta chains below all came from one sample that was sequenced in a study of control samples from healthy donors and cancer patients (dated by TCRdb to about 2020). Library construction relied on the immunoSEQ multiplex PCR assay. TCRdb carries this immuneACCESS record with in-frame sequences only. Its versions omit some clonotypes, under half of them owing to an unresolved V gene in the studies checked, with the rest unexplained. For this sample the table gives about 190,000 clones, of which approximately 92% were detected only once. The ten largest clones capture almost 1.5% of the sample. The sequencing input was blood. The origin of the receptors is a man between 18 and 35 years old in good health.

The DNA for the CDR3 is TGTGCCAGCAGCGTAGGAGGAGGGGTAAATCAGCCCCAGCATTTT. It specifies CASSVGGGVNQPQHF. This sequence joins TRBV9 and TRBJ1-5, with a tentative D call TRBD1 (5 bases). Trimming took off 0 bases at V and 4 bases at J, with 11 bases between the two ends. The CDR3 consists of 15 residues. From germline, CDR1 is SGDLS and CDR2 YYNGEE.

The chain uses TRBV11-2 and TRBJ1-1, with TRBD1 as a possible D gene (6 bases). Germline V gene lookup returns CDR1 SGHAT and CDR2 FQNNGV. The ends were cut back, 3 bases at V and 4 bases at J, with 18 bases in the middle. The CDR3 length is 16 residues. The CDR3: CASSFPTGTSSTEAFF. For the CDR3, the DNA is TGTGCCAGCAGCTTCCCCACAGGGACGAGTAGCACTGAAGCTTTCTTT.

The V call is TRBV5-5, the J call TRBJ1-4; TRBD1 aligns across 9 bases. CDR1 is SGHKS, CDR2 YYEKEE, per germline (reference sequence). There are 15 residues in the CDR3. Germline trimming cut 4 bases from V and 5 bases from J; bases unmatched to any gene: 6. CDR3 in DNA: TGTGCCAGCAGCCAGGTGGGGACAGGGAATGAAAAACTGTTTTTT. Protein sequence: CASSQVGTGNEKLFF.

The genes are TRBV3-1 (or the pseudogene TRBV3-2) and TRBJ2-1; D is unresolved. Germline V gene data show CDR1 as LGHDT and CDR2 as YNNKEL (reference sequence). The ends were cut back, 1 base at V and 7 bases at J, with 8 bases in the middle. The CDR3 has 13 amino acids. The CDR3 region is CASSQVSTNEQFF. DNA for the CDR3: TGTGCCAGCAGCCAAGTGTCCACAAATGAGCAGTTCTTC.

This clone has more than one count but fewer than ten. V and J are TRBV5-4 and TRBJ2-7; possible D gene TRBD2, 5 bases. CDR1 and CDR2 (germline): SGHNT, YYREEE (reference sequence). The CDR3 runs to 15 residues. V was cut by 2 bases and J by 4 bases, with 16 bases left in between. Here the CDR3 reads CASSFITRTSYEQYF. CDR3 nucleotides: TGTGCCAGCAGCTTTATTACAAGGACTTCTTACGAGCAGTACTTC.